This T cell receptor (beta chain) was sequenced for a study of cytomegalovirus exposure and HLA in healthy donors. About the research overall: From donors who were HLA-typed, an early data release held 80 million or so unique TCRs. Notes on the study in general: Most sequenced TCRs were rare (though some public TCRs occurred in many donors).

In the PCR, 60 Vbeta and 13 Jbeta primers were used. TCRdb keeps only in-frame clones here, not all; method: immunoSEQ multiplex PCR. Of about 160,000 clones listed, 79% are singletons. V lost 6 bases to trimming and J lost 3 bases; unmatched junction nucleotides: 8. The length of the CDR3 is 16 residues. Germline lookup yields CDR1 ENHRY and CDR2 SYGVKD. Concerning this clone itself: Its target is not known.

The source material was PBMCs. The chain is built from TRBV10-3 and TRBJ2-2, with TRBD1 matching over 9 bases. This TCR was sampled from a man aged 45-60 years in good health and CMV-seropositive. The CDR3 here is CAIRTAGTGHTGELFF. CDR3 coding DNA: TGTGCCATCAGAACAGCCGGGACAGGGCACACCGGGGAGCTGTTTTTT.